Detailed here is one T cell receptor beta chain. The data belong to a study of blood T cell repertoires in COVID-19. Study-level background: There were acute and convalescent COVID-19 samples, and they came from the United States, Italy and Spain.

Sequenced by immunoSEQ multiplex PCR; TCRdb stores in-frame clones only, minus some. The repertoire includes 200,000 to 300,000 clones, 87% of them detected once, and about 2.1% sits in the top ten. The CDR3 has 15 residues. The V gene's germline CDR1 is MNHEY and CDR2 SMNVEV (reference sequence). Trimming cost V 0 bases and J 4 bases; bases outside gene matches: 5. The source is a woman in her 50s with acute or convalescent COVID-19. V is TRBV27 and J is TRBJ1-1; 7 bases match TRBD1. Specimen: peripheral blood. The CDR3 nucleotides are TGTGCCAGCAGTTTATCAAGCAGGGGGAGCACTGAAGCTTTCTTT. The encoded protein is CASSLSSRGSTEAFF.